This entry lists 23 T cell receptor beta chains sequenced from one sample in a study of blood T cell repertoires in COVID-19. The protocol was immunoSEQ multiplex PCR, while the TCRdb copy is restricted to in-frame clones and leaves out a portion. The sample holds approximately 94,000 clones, about 85% seen once. The specimen sequenced was peripheral blood. Receptors were obtained from a human donor in a cohort sampled during active COVID-19.

Of note for this clone: This specimen includes other DNA sequences encoding the same CDR3. The chain combines TRBV7-2 with TRBJ1-2; the D gene is possibly TRBD1 (5 bases). The V gene lost 2 bases and the J gene lost 3 bases, with 7 bases spanning the gap. The germline CDR1 and CDR2 sequences are SGHTA and FQGNSA. This CDR3 contains 13 residues. DNA for the CDR3: TGTGCCAGCAGCTTAACAGGAGACTATGGCTACACCTTC. This translates into CASSLTGDYGYTF.

The V gene is TRBV29-1, the J gene TRBJ2-1; maybe TRBD2 (7 bases). V lost 7 bases and J lost 1, with 17 bases in between. The germline gives CDR1 SQVTM, CDR2 ANQGSEA. The CDR3 spans 15 residues. This CDR3 is CSALGGGRSYNEQFF. The CDR3 nucleotides read TGCAGCGCCCTGGGGGGGGGCCGATCCTACAATGAGCAGTTCTTC.

This clone occurred once. V and J are TRBV6-5 and TRBJ2-7, with D possibly TRBD2 on 6 matching bases. This CDR3 spans 15 amino acids. Trimming stripped 0 bases from V and 2 bases from J, with 11 bases between. The germline V gene encodes CDR1 MNHEY and CDR2 SVGAGI. CDR3: CASSYSGLTTYEQYF. The CDR3 nucleotides read TGTGCCAGCAGTTACTCGGGACTTACAACCTACGAGCAGTACTTC.

The chain employs TRBV5-1 and TRBJ2-3; unclear D gene. Germline loops: CDR1 SGHRS, CDR2 YFSETQ. There are 17 residues in the CDR3. V shed 0 bases and J shed 0 bases, with 14 bases lying between them. CDR3 sequence reads: CASSLVAVTTSTDTQYF. DNA for the CDR3: TGCGCCAGCAGCTTGGTTGCAGTCACTACTAGCACAGATACGCAGTATTTT.

This chain connects TRBV18 to TRBJ2-3, with TRBD2 identical over 9 bases. Germline V gene lookup returns CDR1 KGHSH and CDR2 LQKENI. This CDR3 is 16 amino acids long. The V segment lost 2 bases and the J segment 2 bases; nucleotides outside the gene matches: 5. The CDR3: CASSPGGRAPTDTQYF. The CDR3 coding sequence is TGTGCCAGCTCACCAGGCGGGAGGGCCCCCACAGATACGCAGTATTTT.

The rearrangement links TRBV6-5 to TRBJ2-3; perhaps TRBD2 as D (6 bases). V was cut by 9 bases and J by 1 base, with 14 bases left in between. The CDR3 has 14 residues. Germline-derived CDR1 and CDR2 are MNHEY and SVGAGI. The CDR3: CASARDSGTDTQYF. Here the CDR3 DNA reads TGTGCCAGTGCCCGGGACTCCGGCACAGATACGCAGTATTTT.

V and J are TRBV7-2 and TRBJ1-5, with 8 bases matching TRBD1. The V gene's germline CDR1 is SGHTA and CDR2 FQGNSA. Unmatched junction bases numbered 12, after V lost 4 bases and J lost 7 bases. The CDR3 spans 16 residues. The CDR3 DNA sequence: TGTGCCAGCAGCTGGAACGGACAGGGAGGTCGGCAGCCCCAGCATTTT. Residues: CASSWNGQGGRQPQHF.

The chain uses TRBV27 and TRBJ1-2, with 12 positions matching TRBD1. Looked up from germline, CDR1 is MNHEY and CDR2 is SMNVEV (reference sequence). The trim removed 3 bases at V and 2 bases at J, leaving 7 bases unmatched. The CDR3 extends over 17 amino acids. The CDR3 DNA reads as TGTGCCAGCAGTTTCTCCGGGACAGGGGGCCCAAACTATGGCTACACCTTC. It is translated as CASSFSGTGGPNYGYTF.

This chain links TRBV9 with TRBJ2-2; 9 nucleotides match TRBD1. The CDR3 length is 15 residues. V shed 2 bases, J shed 3 bases, and the junction held 2 bases outside the gene matches. The V gene's germline CDR1 is SGDLS and CDR2 YYNGEE. The CDR3 DNA sequence: TGTGCCAGCAGCGTTTGGGACAGGGACACCGGGGAGCTGTTTTTT. Translated, it gives CASSVWDRDTGELFF.

This clone has only a few counts. As DNA, the CDR3 is TGTGCCAGCAGCTTACAGACTAGCCAGGGTGAGCAGTTCTTC. Translating gives CASSLQTSQGEQFF. This chain joins TRBV5-4 and TRBJ2-1, with 7 bases matching TRBD2. The length of the CDR3 is 14 residues. J was trimmed by 9 bases and V by 2 bases; bases with no gene match: 8. Germline V gene lookup returns CDR1 SGHNT and CDR2 YYREEE (reference sequence).

This clone was found a few times. CDR3 coding DNA: TGTGCCAGCAGCTTAGTAGCGGGAGTTCGCGGGGAGCTGTTTTTT. It yields the protein CASSLVAGVRGELFF. The rearrangement uses TRBV7-2 and TRBJ2-2; the match to TRBD2 covers 9 bases. CDR1 is SGHTA and CDR2 is FQGNSA in the germline V gene. CDR3 length equals 15 residues. V was clipped by 1 base and J by 7 bases; unmatched bases: 4.

This chain links TRBV9 with TRBJ2-3; 12 bases map to TRBD2. The CDR3 runs to 18 residues. Germline values: CDR1 SGDLS, CDR2 YYNGEE. V lost 0 bases and J lost 0; bases outside the gene matches: 5. This CDR3 reads CASSVGTSGKASTDTQYF. Written as DNA, the CDR3 is TGTGCCAGCAGCGTAGGGACTAGCGGGAAAGCAAGCACAGATACGCAGTATTTT. Using reference TRBV9 and TRBJ2-3 for the parts outside the CDR3, the full variable domain is DSGVTQTPKHLITATGQRVTLRCSPRSGDLSVYWYQQSLDQGLQFLIQYYNGEERAKGNILERFSAQQFPDLHSELNLSSLELGDSALYFCASSVGTSGKASTDTQYFGPGTRLTVL.

The genes are TRBV10-3 and TRBJ2-7, with D possibly being TRBD2 (5 bases). Germline lookup yields CDR1 ENHRY and CDR2 SYGVKD. The CDR3 sequence is 14 residues long. Trimming removed 6 bases from V and 3 bases from J, with 15 bases in between. CDR3 amino acids: CAISHMDGNYEQYF. CDR3 bases: TGTGCCATCAGCCACATGGACGGGAACTACGAGCAGTACTTC.

This chain uses TRBV5-4 with TRBJ1-2, with TRBD1 matching 11 bases. The CDR3 is 15 residues long. J gave up 8 bases and V 4 bases, and 10 bases lay outside the gene matches. CDR1 is SGHNT, CDR2 YYREEE, per germline (reference sequence). This chain's CDR3 is CASSLDRGLLYGYTF. The CDR3, as DNA: TGTGCCAGCAGCCTGGACAGGGGGCTACTATACGGCTACACCTTC.

In this sample, this clone turned up a few times. This chain joins TRBV10-3 and TRBJ1-5, with 10 bases fitting TRBD1. The CDR3 extends over 14 amino acids. V lost 6 bases to trimming and J lost 4 bases; unmatched junction nucleotides: 3. CDR1 is ENHRY and CDR2 is SYGVKD in the germline V gene. This chain's CDR3 is CAISGTGANQPQHF. In DNA form, the CDR3 reads TGTGCCATCAGCGGGACAGGGGCGAATCAGCCCCAGCATTTT.

CDR3: CASSPPFYQSSGGIYNEQFF. In DNA form, the CDR3 reads TGTGCCAGCTCACCACCGTTCTATCAGTCTAGCGGGGGGATATACAATGAGCAGTTCTTC. The chain combines TRBV18 with TRBJ2-1; 11 bases align to TRBD2. CDR3 length: 20 residues. The V segment lost 0 bases and the J segment 4 bases; nucleotides outside the gene matches: 14. Germline values: CDR1 KGHSH, CDR2 LQKENI.

The CDR3 sequence is CASSPLGGGYQETQYF. Written as DNA, the CDR3 is TGTGCCAGCAGCCCCCTCGGCGGGGGGTACCAAGAGACCCAGTACTTC. This sequence joins TRBV3-1 (or the pseudogene TRBV3-2) and TRBJ2-5; 8 bases agree with TRBD2. Germline V gene sequence: CDR1 LGHDT, CDR2 YNNKEL (reference sequence). With V trimmed by 4 bases and J by 0 bases, 7 bases remained unmatched. The CDR3 contains 16 residues.

This chain uses TRBV7-9 with TRBJ2-7, with D perhaps TRBD1 (6 bases). CDR1 SEHNR and CDR2 FQNEAQ come from the germline V gene (reference sequence). V was clipped by 1 base and J by 0 bases, with 13 bases between them. This CDR3 region has 16 residues. CDR3 loop: CASSLGDRRTSYEQYF. CDR3 nucleotide sequence: TGTGCCAGCAGCTTAGGAGACAGGCGGACCTCCTACGAGCAGTACTTC. The full variable domain, in which reference TRBV7-9 and TRBJ2-7 provide the parts outside the CDR3, is DTGVSQNPRHKITKRGQNVTFRCDPISEHNRLYWYRQTLGQGPEFLTYFQNEAQLEKSRLLSDRFSAERPKGSFSTLEIQRTEQGDSAMYLCASSLGDRRTSYEQYFGPGTRLTVT.

The chain's CDR3 is CASSDGQGANNQPQHF. As DNA, the CDR3 is TGTGCCAGCAGTGACGGACAGGGAGCTAACAATCAGCCCCAGCATTTT. This chain links TRBV7-9 with TRBJ1-5, with 8 positions matching TRBD1. CDR1 and CDR2 (germline): SEHNR, FQNEAQ (reference sequence). The CDR3 runs 16 residues. J lost 3 bases, V lost 6 bases, and 10 bases had no gene match.

The genes are TRBV5-3 and TRBJ2-1; D is undetermined. TRBV5-3 is sorted into the ORF group, with uncertain function. V lost 0 bases and J lost 8, with 18 bases in between. The CDR3 is 16 amino acids. In DNA form, the CDR3 reads TGTGCCAGAAGCTTGGTCAATGTCGGGTACGTACATGAGCAGTTCTTC. It specifies CARSLVNVGYVHEQFF.

The chain links TRBV5-1 to TRBJ2-1, with D possibly TRBD2 on 5 matching bases. CDR1 is SGHRS, CDR2 YFSETQ, per germline. The V and J ends lost 4 bases and 7 bases respectively, with 18 bases between them. CDR3 length equals 15 residues. For the CDR3, the DNA is TGCGCCAGCAGCCTCCTACTAGAATATAAGAATGAGCAGTTCTTC. Its protein product is CASSLLLEYKNEQFF.

The rearrangement links TRBV5-1 to TRBJ2-2; D call uncertain. V dropped 4 bases and J dropped 5 bases, with 12 bases sitting between them. The CDR3 runs 14 residues. Germline CDR1 and CDR2: SGHRS and YFSETQ. The CDR3 here is CASSREFLTGELFF. The CDR3 region has the DNA TGCGCCAGCAGCCGTGAGTTCTTAACCGGGGAGCTGTTTTTT.

This clone was picked up a small number of times. The chain is built from TRBV5-4 and TRBJ2-7, with 12 positions matching TRBD2. The V segment lost 9 bases and the J segment 2 bases; nucleotides outside the gene matches: 3. The length of the CDR3 is 13 residues. The germline V gene encodes CDR1 SGHNT and CDR2 YYREEE (reference sequence). The CDR3 loop is CATRTSGTYEQYF. The CDR3 coding sequence is TGTGCCACCCGGACTAGCGGGACCTACGAGCAGTACTTC.